Listed here are 25 T cell receptor beta chains from one sample, sequenced in a study of OX40 agonist ivuxolimab in advanced cancers. The table came from immunoSEQ multiplex PCR; TCRdb's copy has only in-frame clones and leaves some out. This table has 57,000 or so clones, 93% appearing once. Here the sequenced sample was CD4+ or CD8+ T cells sorted from blood, taken in a trial of the OX40 agonist ivuxolimab. The source of these receptors is an adult with an advanced solid tumor such as melanoma, head and neck, liver or kidney cancer.

This rearrangement joins TRBV5-1 to TRBJ1-4; weak D call: TRBD1 (5 bases). Trimming removed 2 bases at V and 0 bases at J, with 11 bases between. Germline CDR1 SGHRS, CDR2 YFSETQ. The CDR3 is made up of 16 amino acids. This CDR3 reads CASSFEGLTTNEKLFF. The DNA of the CDR3 is TGCGCCAGCAGCTTCGAGGGGTTAACAACTAATGAAAAACTGTTTTTT.

This clone was recorded once. This chain connects TRBV4-3 to TRBJ2-1; no definite D call. The CDR3 length is 15 residues. The V gene's germline CDR1 is LGHNA and CDR2 YSLEER. Trimming left V 0 bases short and J 8 bases short, with 14 bases between. The CDR3 is CASSQEAPPSDEQFF. For the CDR3, the DNA is TGCGCCAGCAGCCAAGAGGCTCCCCCGAGTGATGAGCAGTTCTTC.

The chain is built from TRBV27 and TRBJ2-7; D might be TRBD2 (5 bases). V lost 7 bases, J lost 3 bases, and 13 bases lay in between. The CDR3 has 13 amino acids. Looked up from germline, CDR1 is MNHEY and CDR2 is SMNVEV (reference sequence). CDR3 coding DNA: TGTGCCAGCACCCCGGGAACCGGCTACGAGCAGTACTTC. This sequence encodes CASTPGTGYEQYF.

The V call is TRBV7-8, the J call TRBJ1-1; D gene unclear. Looked up from germline, CDR1 is SGHVS and CDR2 is FQNEAQ. The V end lost 1 base, the J end lost 0 bases, and 0 bases lay between the germline ends. The CDR3 is 12 residues long. CDR3 nucleotides: TGTGCCAGCAGCTTAGTGAACACTGAAGCTTTCTTT. Translation: CASSLVNTEAFF.

This sequence joins TRBV5-6 and TRBJ2-7, with TRBD2 as a possible D gene (5 bases). CDR3 length: 14 amino acids. V lost 0 bases and J lost 0, with 7 bases in between. Germline V gene lookup returns CDR1 SGHDT and CDR2 YYEEEE. The CDR3: CASSLGGSSYEQYF. CDR3 bases: TGTGCCAGCAGCTTGGGTGGGAGCTCCTACGAGCAGTACTTC.

This clone was counted only a few times. The CDR3 sequence is CASSTRPEGRASYEQYF. The CDR3, as DNA: TGTGCCAGCAGCACGCGACCTGAGGGGCGGGCCTCCTACGAGCAGTACTTC. V gene TRBV9 combines with J gene TRBJ2-7; possibly TRBD1 or TRBD2 for D (5 bases each). The CDR3 extends over 17 amino acids. The V gene lost 4 bases and the J gene lost 0 bases, with 20 bases spanning the gap. Germline V gene lookup returns CDR1 SGDLS and CDR2 YYNGEE.

The rearrangement links TRBV7-6 to TRBJ2-7; no firm D call. CDR3 size: 17 residues. V lost 0 bases, J lost 0 bases, and 15 bases lay in between. In germline, CDR1 is SGHVS, CDR2 FNYEAQ. CDR3: CASSLARWNGTSYEQYF. The CDR3 DNA sequence: TGTGCCAGCAGCTTAGCGCGTTGGAACGGTACCTCCTACGAGCAGTACTTC.

V is TRBV15 and J is TRBJ2-1, with TRBD2 identical over 13 bases. Trimming cost V 5 bases and J 0 bases; bases outside gene matches: 16. This CDR3 is built from 21 residues. Germline CDR1 LNHNV, CDR2 YYDKDF (reference sequence). CDR3 loop: CATSLGLAGLPFLTSYNEQFF. CDR3 nucleotide sequence: TGTGCCACCAGCCTGGGACTAGCGGGACTCCCCTTCCTTACCTCCTACAATGAGCAGTTCTTC.

This clone was counted a single time. V and J are TRBV30 and TRBJ2-1, with TRBD1 as a possible D gene (5 bases). Trimming pared 2 bases from V and 7 bases from J, leaving 9 bases between. The length of the CDR3 is 12 residues. CDR1 and CDR2 from the germline V gene are GTSNPN and SVGIG (reference sequence). CDR3: CAWSLRGNEQFF. CDR3 coding DNA: TGTGCCTGGAGTCTAAGGGGAAATGAGCAGTTCTTC.

Comment on this clone: Sequence at one end of the junction differs from germline and may be a read error. The gene calls are TRBV29-1 and TRBJ1-5; tentatively, D is TRBD1 (6 bases). This CDR3 is built from 13 residues. Germline V gene data show CDR1 as SQVTM and CDR2 as ANQGSEA. For the CDR3, the DNA is TGCAGCGCCGTCGGCGGGGGCAACCAGCCCCAGCATTTT. Translating gives CSAVGGGNQPQHF. The complete variable domain, with remaining parts taken from reference TRBV29-1 and TRBJ1-5, reads SAVISQKPSRDICQRGTSLTIQCQVDSQVTMMFWYRQQPGQSLTLIATANQGSEATYESGFVIDKFPISRPNLTFSTLTVSNMSPEDSSIYLCSAVGGGNQPQHFGDGTRLSIL.

The chain joins TRBV19 to TRBJ2-7; 7 bases align to TRBD1. The junction had 13 bases not matched to a gene; V was cut back by 4 bases and J by 1 base. The CDR3 sequence is 17 residues long. CDR1 is LNHDA and CDR2 is SQIVND in the germline V gene (reference sequence). CDR3 coding DNA: TGTGCCAGTAGTACCACCCTAGCCGGGACAGCATCCTACGAGCAGTACTTC. Translated: CASSTTLAGTASYEQYF.

The V and J genes are TRBV13 and TRBJ1-5; a possible D gene is TRBD1 (6 bases). Trimming left V 3 bases short and J 9 bases short, with 12 bases between. Germline CDR1 PRHDT, CDR2 FYEKMQ (reference sequence). The CDR3 consists of 13 residues. CDR3 in DNA: TGTGCCAGCAGCTTCGGGGGCTCGGGGCCCCAGCATTTT. This gives the protein CASSFGGSGPQHF.

The chain couples TRBV19 to TRBJ1-4, with TRBD1 identical over 10 bases. From germline, CDR1 is LNHDA and CDR2 SQIVND (reference sequence). J was trimmed by 2 bases and V by 4 bases; bases with no gene match: 7. CDR3 size: 17 residues. DNA of the CDR3: TGTGCCAGTAGTACTCGACAGGGGGCGGCGACTAATGAAAAACTGTTTTTT. Translating it yields CASSTRQGAATNEKLFF.

This sequence joins TRBV6-5 and TRBJ2-1, with D perhaps matching TRBD2 (5 bases). Germline V gene sequence: CDR1 MNHEY, CDR2 SVGAGI. V was cut by 0 bases and J by 7 bases, with 16 bases left in between. CDR3 size: 16 residues. The CDR3: CASSYSSGEFGNEQFF. CDR3 nucleotides: TGTGCCAGCAGTTACTCGTCCGGGGAGTTTGGGAATGAGCAGTTCTTC.

The rearrangement joins TRBV7-2 to TRBJ2-5, with D maybe TRBD1 (5 bases). Per the germline V gene, CDR1 is SGHTA and CDR2 is FQGNSA. Trimming took 1 base from V and 12 from J, leaving 9 bases between them. The CDR3 covers 11 residues. The CDR3 nucleotides read TGTGCCAGCAGCTTAGGGACAAGGGAGTACTTC. This gives the protein CASSLGTREYF.

The chain joins TRBV14 to TRBJ1-5; D might be TRBD1 (6 bases). CDR3 size: 14 residues. The V and J ends lost 1 base and 7 bases respectively, with 11 bases between them. Germline loops: CDR1 SGHDN, CDR2 FVKESK. In nucleotides, the CDR3 is TGTGCCAGCAGCCAAGGGGGGGCGGAACAGCCCCAGCATTTT. It translates to CASSQGGAEQPQHF.

V usage is TRBV10-3 and J usage is TRBJ2-1; 11 bases map to TRBD2. The germline V gene has CDR1 ENHRY and CDR2 SYGVKD. CDR3 length: 15 amino acids. Trimming took 5 bases from V and 6 from J; bases not matched to a gene: 6. For the CDR3, the DNA is TGTGCCATCAGTCCAGGGACTAGCGGAGGCAATGAGCAGTTCTTC. This gives the protein CAISPGTSGGNEQFF.

This clone was detected only a few times. J is TRBJ1-1 and V is TRBV7-6, with 7 bases fitting TRBD1. Trimming at V came to 1 base and at J to 4 bases, leaving 3 bases not matched to a gene. The CDR3 covers 14 residues. The V gene's germline CDR1 is SGHVS and CDR2 FNYEAQ. The CDR3 is CASSLDRGRTEAFF. Here the CDR3 DNA reads TGTGCCAGCAGCTTAGACAGGGGTCGCACTGAAGCTTTCTTT.

This clone has a single count. The rearrangement uses TRBV27 and TRBJ2-6; D remains ambiguous. The V gene's germline CDR1 is MNHEY and CDR2 SMNVEV (reference sequence). CDR3 size: 18 residues. V lost 2 bases and J 0 bases, leaving 14 bases between the germline ends. CDR3 bases: TGTGCCAGCAGTTTAGTAGCCGGACCCCTCTCTGGGGCCAACGTCCTGACTTTC. Translated, it gives CASSLVAGPLSGANVLTF.

The gene calls are TRBV7-9 and TRBJ1-1; no firm D call. The V gene lost 2 bases and the J gene lost 7 bases, with 5 bases spanning the gap. The CDR3 runs to 11 residues. Germline V gives CDR1 SEHNR, CDR2 FQNEAQ (reference sequence). DNA for the CDR3: TGTGCCAGCAGCTTACGGCTTGAAGCTTTCTTT. Translated: CASSLRLEAFF. Combining the CDR3 with reference TRBV7-9 and TRBJ1-1 gives the whole variable domain DTGVSQNPRHKITKRGQNVTFRCDPISEHNRLYWYRQTLGQGPEFLTYFQNEAQLEKSRLLSDRFSAERPKGSFSTLEIQRTEQGDSAMYLCASSLRLEAFFGQGTRLTVV.

The V call is TRBV15, the J call TRBJ2-3; TRBD2 is a possible D gene (5 bases). Per germline, CDR1 LNHNV and CDR2 YYDKDF (reference sequence). Trimming cost V 5 bases and J 5 bases, with 17 bases left between them. The CDR3 is 15 amino acids. The CDR3 here is CATSLGLASQDTQYF. The CDR3 region has the DNA TGTGCCACCAGCCTAGGGCTAGCCAGTCAAGATACGCAGTATTTT.

This chain uses TRBV6-5 with TRBJ2-4, with a tentative D call TRBD1 (6 bases). Between the trimmed V and J ends, which lost 5 bases and 3 bases, there was a span of 14 bases. From germline, CDR1 is MNHEY and CDR2 SVGAGI. The CDR3 loop spans 15 amino acids. The CDR3 sequence: CASSNRDEGKNIQYF. In nucleotides, the CDR3 is TGTGCCAGCAGTAACAGGGACGAGGGCAAAAACATTCAGTACTTC.

This clone appeared a single time. The rearrangement links TRBV27 to TRBJ2-7; either TRBD1 or TRBD2 may supply D (5 bases each). This CDR3 is built from 13 residues. The germline gives CDR1 MNHEY, CDR2 SMNVEV (reference sequence). The germline V and J ends were trimmed by 5 bases and 7 bases, with 15 bases remaining between them. CDR3: CASSPGSPGEQYF. DNA of the CDR3: TGTGCCAGCAGTCCAGGGAGCCCAGGGGAGCAGTACTTC.

The rearrangement joins TRBV27 to TRBJ1-5; D is unclear. The V end lost 10 bases, the J end lost 16 bases, and 17 bases lay between the germline ends. Germline V gives CDR1 MNHEY, CDR2 SMNVEV (reference sequence). The CDR3 is 10 amino acids. This CDR3 is CANLREIGHF. The CDR3, as DNA: TGTGCCAACTTAAGGGAGATAGGACATTTT.

The J gene is TRBJ1-5, the V gene TRBV27; possible D gene TRBD1, 5 bases. This CDR3 is built from 15 residues. V was pared by 3 bases and J by 4 bases, with 13 bases between. Germline assignment: CDR1 MNHEY and CDR2 SMNVEV (reference sequence). CDR3 loop: CASSLVQGYNQPQHF. As DNA, the CDR3 is TGTGCCAGCAGTTTGGTCCAGGGCTATAATCAGCCCCAGCATTTT.